This TCR beta chain was sequenced during a study of cytomegalovirus exposure and HLA in healthy donors. With 5 bases clipped from V and 3 bases from J, the junction kept 10 bases outside the gene matches. Germline CDR1 and CDR2: LGHNT and FRNRAP. The CDR3 runs 15 residues. Primers for the PCR totalled 60 Vbeta and 13 Jbeta. Clones were sequenced by immunoSEQ multiplex PCR, and TCRdb holds only the in-frame ones, with some missing. The sample carries around 95,000 clones, approximately 82% recorded once. This sequence joins TRBV12-5 and TRBJ2-7; TRBD2 matches at 7 bases. The clonotype was recovered from a female donor in good health and CMV-seropositive. Sequencing was performed on PBMCs. CDR3 region: CASGVDGGSFYEQYF. The CDR3 coding sequence is TGTGCTAGTGGTGTTGACGGGGGGTCCTTCTACGAGCAGTACTTC.